Only a few counts were recorded for the clone carrying this T cell receptor beta chain. This sample is part of a study of cytomegalovirus exposure and HLA in healthy donors. The CDR3 sequence is 17 residues long. The junction had 11 bases not matched to a gene; V was cut back by 4 bases and J by 6 bases. Germline CDR1 SGHDN, CDR2 FVKESK. Researchers ran the PCR with 60 Vbeta and 13 Jbeta primers. Only in-frame clones appear in the TCRdb table, and some are missing; sequencing was by immunoSEQ multiplex PCR. The profile covers 55,000 or so clones, with about 84% appearing a single time and 1.5% to 2% taken by the ten largest.

Sequences were obtained from PBMCs. The chain is built from TRBV14 and TRBJ2-1, with 11 bases matching TRBD2. This clonotype was sampled from a man aged 25 to 40 in good health and CMV-seronegative. CDR3 DNA sequence: TGTGCCAGCAGCCGCTCGAATAGCGGGAGGGCGGGCAATGAGCAGTTCTTC. Protein sequence: CASSRSNSGRAGNEQFF.